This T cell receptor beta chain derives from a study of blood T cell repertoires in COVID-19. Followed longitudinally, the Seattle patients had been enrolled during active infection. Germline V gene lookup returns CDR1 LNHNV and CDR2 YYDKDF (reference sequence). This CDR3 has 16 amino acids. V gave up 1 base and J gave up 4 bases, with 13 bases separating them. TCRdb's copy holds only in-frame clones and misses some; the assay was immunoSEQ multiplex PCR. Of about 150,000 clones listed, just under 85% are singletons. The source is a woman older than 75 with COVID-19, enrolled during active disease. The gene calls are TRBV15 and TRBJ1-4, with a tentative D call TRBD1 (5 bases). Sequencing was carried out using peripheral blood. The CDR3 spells CATSRGGGGSNEKLFF. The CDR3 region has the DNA TGTGCCACCAGCAGAGGTGGCGGGGGAAGTAATGAAAAACTGTTTTTT.